One TCR beta chain is described in this entry. RNA transcripts were the template for amplifying TCR beta CDR3 regions. The TCR CDR3 was amplified in a first-round RT-PCR using the HTBI primer set. TCRdb fed the multiplex PCR reads into MiXCR, producing one record per CDR3 protein. The data hold about 260,000 distinct CDR3 sequences, with 16% observed a single time. This sample was included in a study of T cells in Graves' hyperthyroidism and ophthalmopathy. The sequencing sample was made of blood. The sequence was obtained from a woman younger than 30 with Graves' ophthalmopathy.

CDR3 residues: CASSLWVQGSTDGYTF. DNA of the CDR3: TGTGCCAGCAGTTTATGGGTACAGGGTTCTACTGATGGCTACACCTTC. V and J are TRBV28 and TRBJ1-2, with D possibly matching TRBD1 (6 bases). Trimming removed 0 bases at V and 6 bases at J, with 17 bases between. CDR3 size: 16 residues. Germline CDR1 MDHEN, CDR2 SYDVKM.